The source of this T cell receptor beta chain is a study of blood T cell repertoires in COVID-19. The overall study: The cDNA or gDNA used as material had been derived from T cells, B-cell-depleted T cells, or PBMCs.

The CDR3 loop spans 13 amino acids. CDR1 SEHNR and CDR2 FQNEAQ come from the germline V gene (reference sequence). V dropped 3 bases and J dropped 1 base, with 7 bases sitting between them. Original analysis: Estimates of nucleated cell counts were drawn from the amplification of reference gene primers. Measured with immunoSEQ multiplex PCR; TCRdb has only the in-frame clones, and not every one. The V and J calls and clone size were taken over from that table, and D and trimming were inferred from the DNA. The sample includes approximately 200,000 clones, about 82% seen only once; the top ten take roughly 5.1%.

The chain links TRBV7-9 to TRBJ2-7, with D tentatively TRBD2 (6 bases). This clonotype originated in a woman between 25 and 40 years old with acute or convalescent COVID-19. The sequencing sample was made of peripheral blood. The CDR3 protein is CASSFRGSYEQYF. The CDR3 bases are TGTGCCAGCAGCTTTCGGGGGTCCTACGAGCAGTACTTC.